This T cell receptor (beta chain) derives from a study of T cells in women clearing cervical HPV infection. In the study overall: Donors had HPV16-related CIN3 or worse; 2 had invasive cancer. General study results and limits: CIN3+ cases had significantly higher TCR repertoire richness than controls, but evenness did not differ.

All donors had a single incident cervical HPV16 infection, not prevalent. The data were produced by immunoSEQ multiplex PCR, yet TCRdb's version contains in-frame clones alone and is incomplete. The sample totals approximately 52,000 clones; its top ten clones hold 1.5% to 2%. On this clone: The antigen is undetermined. The DNA ends 3 residues before the CDR3 does, and the rest of the CDR3 is filled in from the germline J gene.

In germline, CDR1 is LNHDA, CDR2 SQIVND (reference sequence). The ends were cut back, 6 bases at V and 0 bases at J, with 14 bases in the middle. The CDR3 runs to 15 residues. This chain connects TRBV19 to TRBJ1-2, with D uncertain. Sequenced: blood buffy coat. The clonotype was recovered from a woman between 18 and 69 years old with a cervical HPV16 infection that either progressed to CIN3+ or cleared (not recorded which). The CDR3 region is CASSPFGSSNYGYTF. CDR3 bases read: TGTGCCAGTAGCCCCTTCGGTTCTTCTAACTATGGC.